The rows below give T cell receptor beta chains drawn from one sample of a study of blood T cell repertoires in COVID-19. Some clones are missing from TCRdb's copy, which holds only in-frame ones; the method was immunoSEQ multiplex PCR. The sample has about 180,000 clones; approximately 88% are singletons. Sequencing input: peripheral blood. The receptors come from a middle-aged woman with COVID-19, enrolled during active disease. Both conserved end residues are part of each CDR3. A D gene is named only where the DNA matches it firmly. Size is stated for part of the rows, as once, few or many counts, or as a class when the clone is expanded.

>few|TRBD1|TRBV7-9|TRBJ1-3
TGTGCCAGCAGGGGCGGGACAGCAATAGAAATATATTTT
CASRGGTAIEIYF
>once|TRBD1|TRBV27|TRBJ2-7
TGTGCCAGCAGTTTACCGGGACAGGGCTACGAGCAGTACTTC
CASSLPGQGYEQYF
>-|TRBD1|TRBV5-6|TRBJ1-2
TGTGCCAGCAGCATCCGGACAGGGTACTATGGCTACACCTTC
CASSIRTGYYGYTF
>-|-|TRBV3-1/TRBV3-2|TRBJ2-1
TGTGCCAGCAGCCGAAACCAGAACAATGAGCAGTTCTTC
CASSRNQNNEQFF
>few|-|TRBV20-1|TRBJ1-2
TGCAGCTCATCCGAGACAGCCACCTTC
CSSSETATF
>-|TRBD1|TRBV5-1|TRBJ1-6
TGCGCCAGCAGCTCTGACAGGGCGAATTCACCCCTCCACTTT
CASSSDRANSPLHF
>-|-|TRBV29-1|TRBJ2-1
TGCAGCGTCAGGAGGGGCGGGCCGTACAATGAGCAGTTCTTC
CSVRRGGPYNEQFF
>-|TRBD2|TRBV5-8|TRBJ2-1
TGTGCCAGCAGAAGCGGGGGGTGGTCCTACAATGAGCAGTTCTTC
CASRSGGWSYNEQFF
>-|-|TRBV27|TRBJ2-4
TGTGCCAGCAGTAGGAGGGGTCAAAACATTCAGTACTTC
CASSRRGQNIQYF
>-|-|TRBV7-2|TRBJ2-6
TGTGCCAGCAGCTTAAGGAGGGGGCCCGGGGCCAACGTCCTGACTTTC
CASSLRRGPGANVLTF
>once|TRBD1|TRBV6-2/TRBV6-3|TRBJ2-3
TGTGCCAGCAGTTCCCAGGGGGCGCGGGATACGCAGTATTTT
CASSSQGARDTQYF
>-|-|TRBV28|TRBJ2-7
TGTGCCAGCAGTTCGACAGTGCCCGACTACGAGCAGTACTTC
CASSSTVPDYEQYF
>-|-|TRBV6-5|TRBJ1-2
TGTGCCAGCAGAACAGGGTCTGGCTACACCTTC
CASRTGSGYTF
>-|TRBD2|TRBV27|TRBJ2-1
TGTGCCAGCAGTTCCATGAAGACTAGCGGGAGTGACAATGAGCAGTTCTTC
CASSSMKTSGSDNEQFF